This record covers a single T cell receptor beta chain. These data are taken from a study of cytomegalovirus exposure and HLA in healthy donors. The primer mix had 60 Vbeta and 13 Jbeta primers. Profiled with immunoSEQ multiplex PCR; TCRdb holds only in-frame clones, not every one. The table includes some 150,000 clones, about 68% detected once. The sequence was obtained from a man aged 30-40 years in good health and CMV-seronegative. The sequencing sample was made of PBMCs.

The CDR3 DNA reads TGTGCCAGCTCACATAGCGGGGGGGCTTACGAGCAGTACTTC. Amino acid sequence: CASSHSGGAYEQYF. V usage is TRBV18 and J usage is TRBJ2-7; 11 nucleotides match TRBD2. Trimming cost V 4 bases and J 4 bases; bases outside gene matches: 3. CDR1 and CDR2 (germline): KGHSH, LQKENI. The CDR3 is made up of 14 amino acids.